This T cell receptor beta chain comes out of a study of OX40 agonist ivuxolimab in advanced cancers. Notes on the study in general: Among the nonresponders, some also had low normalized T-cell clonal expansion.

Germline V gene data show CDR1 as MNHEY and CDR2 as SMNVEV (reference sequence). The CDR3 runs to 14 residues. The V end was cut by 4 bases, the J end by 5 bases, with 13 bases between. Concerning this clone itself: Its antigen is still unknown.

Sequenced by immunoSEQ multiplex PCR; TCRdb stores in-frame clones only, minus some. The sample holds roughly 75,000 clones, approximately 92% seen once. The sequence was obtained from an adult with an advanced solid tumor such as melanoma, head and neck, liver or kidney cancer. The rearrangement joins TRBV27 to TRBJ2-3; TRBD1 is a possible D gene (6 bases). Sequencing was performed on CD4+ or CD8+ T cells sorted from blood, taken in a trial of the OX40 agonist ivuxolimab. CDR3 coding DNA: TGTGCCAGCAGTTCGTACAGGGAAGGAGATACGCAGTATTTT. Its protein product is CASSSYREGDTQYF.